What follows are 26 T cell receptor beta chains derived from one specimen sequenced in a study of cytomegalovirus exposure and HLA in healthy donors. Sequencing used immunoSEQ multiplex PCR; TCRdb keeps in-frame clones, though not all of them. The sample lists fewer than 400,000 clones; roughly 88% were seen once. Input material: PBMCs. Receptors were obtained from a man under 40 in good health and CMV-seronegative.

Here the CDR3 reads CASSQGQGLTYEQYF. As DNA, the CDR3 is TGTGCCAGCAGCCAAGGACAGGGGCTGACGTACGAGCAGTACTTC. The chain uses TRBV14 and TRBJ2-7, with 8 bases identical to TRBD1. Unmatched junction bases numbered 6, after V lost 1 base and J lost 4 bases. The CDR3 runs 15 residues. Germline V gene lookup returns CDR1 SGHDN and CDR2 FVKESK.

V is TRBV5-5 and J is TRBJ2-5, with 7 bases lining up with TRBD1. This CDR3 region has 13 residues. Germline values: CDR1 SGHKS, CDR2 YYEKEE (reference sequence). The ends lost 3 bases at V and 5 bases at J; junction bases unmatched: 4. The CDR3 sequence is CASSSQGSETQYF. In DNA, the CDR3 is TGTGCCAGCAGCTCACAGGGGTCCGAGACCCAGTACTTC. Full variable domain (outside the CDR3, taken from reference TRBV5-5 and TRBJ2-5): DAGVTQSPTHLIKTRGQQVTLRCSPISGHKSVSWYQQVLGQGPQFIFQYYEKEERGRGNFPDRFSARQFPNYSSELNVNALLLGDSALYLCASSSQGSETQYFGPGTRLLVL.

This chain links TRBV7-6 with TRBJ1-1; D possibly corresponds to TRBD1 (5 bases). V lost 0 bases to trimming and J lost 0 bases, with 11 bases between them. Germline CDR1 and CDR2: SGHVS and FNYEAQ. The CDR3 is 16 residues long. This CDR3 reads CASSLAGQSMNTEAFF. Here the CDR3 DNA reads TGTGCCAGCAGCTTAGCTGGACAATCCATGAACACTGAAGCTTTCTTT.

V usage is TRBV21-1 and J usage is TRBJ1-5. TRBV21-1 is assigned pseudogene status. This CDR3 comprises 14 residues. The CDR3 sequence is CASSKMRVFQPQHF. CDR3 DNA: TGTGCCAGCAGCAAAATGAGGGTGTTTCAGCCCCAGCATTTT.

In this sample, this clone turned up once. This chain uses TRBV15 with TRBJ2-6, with TRBD1 matching 7 bases. This CDR3 is 16 amino acids long. Germline-derived CDR1 and CDR2 are LNHNV and YYDKDF (reference sequence). The V segment lost 3 bases and the J segment 2 bases; nucleotides outside the gene matches: 4. The CDR3 sequence: CATSRGTEAGANVLTF. Here the CDR3 DNA reads TGTGCCACCAGCAGGGGGACAGAGGCTGGGGCCAACGTCCTGACTTTC.

This clone was seen only once. The J gene is TRBJ1-2, the V gene TRBV7-2; D gene uncertain. Trimming shortened V by 5 bases and J by 2 bases, and 9 bases separated the two germline ends. The CDR3 consists of 13 residues. Germline V gene lookup returns CDR1 SGHTA and CDR2 FQGNSA. The CDR3, as DNA: TGTGCCAGCAGCCGGGGTGGGAACTATGGCTACACCTTC. Translated, it gives CASSRGGNYGYTF.

J is TRBJ2-7 and V is TRBV28; 8 bases fit TRBD1. Germline CDR1 and CDR2: MDHEN and SYDVKM. The CDR3 length is 11 residues. The V segment lost 10 bases and the J segment 2 bases; nucleotides outside the gene matches: 1. DNA of the CDR3: TGTGCCACAGGGGGCACCTACGAGCAGTACTTC. This encodes CATGGTYEQYF.

This chain connects TRBV5-1 to TRBJ1-3; 9 bases fit TRBD1. V dropped 3 bases and J dropped 4; count of bases not matched to a gene: 8. Germline V gene lookup returns CDR1 SGHRS and CDR2 YFSETQ. This CDR3 comprises 16 residues. The CDR3 here is CASSWGPGQGGNTIYF. For the CDR3, the DNA is TGCGCCAGCAGCTGGGGACCGGGACAGGGAGGAAACACCATATATTTT.

By frequency in the sample, this clone is medium-sized. The rearrangement uses TRBV9 and TRBJ1-2, with 8 bases lining up with TRBD1. The CDR3 consists of 14 residues. Germline assignment: CDR1 SGDLS and CDR2 YYNGEE. V dropped 4 bases and J dropped 5; count of bases not matched to a gene: 7. The CDR3 protein is CASSPTGGDYGYTF. The CDR3 nucleotides read TGTGCCAGCAGCCCCACAGGGGGAGATTATGGCTACACCTTC.

The table lists this clone with a count of one. The J gene is TRBJ2-7, the V gene TRBV29-1; 10 nucleotides line up with TRBD1. Trimming cost V 6 bases and J 1 base; bases outside gene matches: 3. Per germline, CDR1 SQVTM and CDR2 ANQGSEA. CDR3 length: 13 residues. The CDR3 region is CSVGTGESYEQYF. The CDR3 DNA reads TGCAGCGTAGGGACAGGGGAGTCCTACGAGCAGTACTTC.

V is TRBV7-9 and J is TRBJ2-3; 11 bases are shared with TRBD2. The CDR3 length is 14 residues. CDR1 and CDR2 (germline): SEHNR, FQNEAQ (reference sequence). V was clipped by 4 bases and J by 6 bases; unmatched bases: 3. CDR3 nucleotides: TGTGCCAGCAGCTCGGGACTAGCGGCCGATACGCAGTATTTT. The encoded protein is CASSSGLAADTQYF.

This clone was observed once. This rearrangement joins TRBV5-6 to TRBJ2-7; perhaps TRBD2 as D (5 bases). The CDR3 consists of 12 residues. Between the trimmed V and J ends, which lost 0 bases and 10 bases, there was a span of 11 bases. The germline V gene encodes CDR1 SGHDT and CDR2 YYEEEE. For the CDR3, the DNA is TGTGCCAGCAGCTTGGCGAGGGAAACACAGTACTTC. It encodes CASSLARETQYF.

The chain links TRBV28 to TRBJ1-4, with TRBD1 as a possible D gene (6 bases). This CDR3 region has 16 residues. The V gene lost 2 bases and the J gene lost 2 bases, with 12 bases spanning the gap. The V gene's germline CDR1 is MDHEN and CDR2 SYDVKM. The CDR3 bases are TGTGCCAGCAGTTTAAGGCAGGGGTTCACTAATGAAAAACTGTTTTTT. It encodes CASSLRQGFTNEKLFF.

This rearrangement joins TRBV6-1 to TRBJ2-4; TRBD2 agrees at 14 bases. Losses at the gene ends were 3 bases for V and 0 bases for J; bases not matched to a gene: 7. Germline V CDR1 and CDR2: MNHNS, SASEGT. The CDR3 is 19 residues long. The CDR3 sequence is CASSETSGGAFSAKNIQYF. In DNA, the CDR3 is TGTGCCAGCAGTGAGACTAGCGGGGGGGCATTTTCAGCCAAAAACATTCAGTACTTC.

The chain recombines TRBV5-4 with TRBJ1-1, with 8 positions matching TRBD1. The CDR3 is 13 residues long. Germline CDR1 and CDR2: SGHNT and YYREEE (reference sequence). J was trimmed by 7 bases and V by 4 bases; bases with no gene match: 6. Written as DNA, the CDR3 is TGTGCCAGCAGCACGACAGGGGAGGGTGAAGCTTTCTTT. It codes for CASSTTGEGEAFF.

V gene TRBV18 combines with J gene TRBJ2-3; 8 bases agree with TRBD2. J was trimmed by 2 bases and V by 3 bases; bases with no gene match: 7. CDR1 and CDR2 from the germline V gene are KGHSH and LQKENI. This CDR3 spans 16 amino acids. DNA for the CDR3: TGTGCCAGCTCACCTGTAGCGGGGACGATCACAGATACGCAGTATTTT. Protein sequence: CASSPVAGTITDTQYF.

This clone has only one observation. The chain recombines TRBV7-9 with TRBJ1-4; a weak D match, TRBD1 (6 bases). CDR3 length: 15 residues. V lost 3 bases, J lost 0 bases, and 8 bases lay in between. Looked up from germline, CDR1 is SEHNR and CDR2 is FQNEAQ (reference sequence). In nucleotides, the CDR3 is TGTGCCAGCAGCTTTGCAGGGGCAACTAATGAAAAACTGTTTTTT. This gives the protein CASSFAGATNEKLFF.

The chain employs TRBV4-1 and TRBJ2-3; 7 nucleotides line up with TRBD2. Germline V lookup: CDR1 MGHRA, CDR2 YSYEKL. This CDR3 spans 15 amino acids. V was clipped by 7 bases and J by 0 bases; unmatched bases: 7. The CDR3 spells CASNRLASSTDTQYF. In DNA, the CDR3 is TGCGCCAGCAACCGACTAGCATCAAGCACAGATACGCAGTATTTT.

The chain is built from TRBV5-1 and TRBJ1-1; the D gene is possibly TRBD1 (5 bases). The germline V and J ends were trimmed by 2 bases and 4 bases, with 15 bases remaining between them. Germline-derived CDR1 and CDR2 are SGHRS and YFSETQ. CDR3 length: 15 amino acids. The CDR3 sequence is CASSLLGEGITEAFF. CDR3 nucleotide sequence: TGCGCCAGCAGCTTACTGGGGGAGGGGATCACTGAAGCTTTCTTT.

The rearrangement uses TRBV5-6 and TRBJ1-1; D uncertain. CDR3 length: 16 amino acids. V was trimmed by 4 bases and J by 5 bases, leaving 21 bases between them. CDR1 and CDR2 from the germline V gene are SGHDT and YYEEEE. The CDR3 DNA reads TGTGCCAGCAGCCCTCGGGGTATGGCGGAAAGAACTGAAGCTTTCTTT. Protein product: CASSPRGMAERTEAFF.

This clone was seen a single time. The rearrangement joins TRBV6-1 to TRBJ2-1; 9 positions match TRBD1. The CDR3 sequence is 15 residues long. Germline CDR1 and CDR2: MNHNS and SASEGT. V trimming: 4 bases; J trimming: 7 bases; junction bases outside the gene matches: 8. The CDR3 DNA reads as TGTGCCAGCAGTGCGGACAGGGGAAATTATAATGAGCAGTTCTTC. This gives the protein CASSADRGNYNEQFF.

This chain uses TRBV5-6 with TRBJ1-2; D is unclear. The V and J ends lost 7 bases and 2 bases respectively, with 12 bases between them. This CDR3 is built from 13 residues. CDR1 and CDR2 from the germline V gene are SGHDT and YYEEEE. CDR3 loop: CASREAENYGYTF. The CDR3 DNA reads TGTGCCAGCCGAGAGGCAGAGAACTATGGCTACACCTTC.

This clone was seen just once. The CDR3 DNA reads TGTGCCAGCAGCGTAGCAGGGGGCTCTGAAGCTTTCTTT. This codes for CASSVAGGSEAFF. This sequence joins TRBV9 and TRBJ1-1; 8 bases are shared with TRBD1. V was pared by 0 bases and J by 6 bases, with 1 base of the junction left unmatched. This CDR3 comprises 13 residues. Germline assignment: CDR1 SGDLS and CDR2 YYNGEE.

The rearrangement links TRBV28 to TRBJ2-7; TRBD1 aligns across 8 bases. V shed 8 bases and J 7 bases; nucleotides not matched to a gene: 22. CDR3 length: 17 residues. The V gene's germline CDR1 is MDHEN and CDR2 SYDVKM. CDR3 DNA: TGTGCCAGCCTGAGTCCTGTTTTAGGACAGGGTACATGGGAGCAGTACTTC. Protein product: CASLSPVLGQGTWEQYF.

The rearrangement uses TRBV19 and TRBJ2-7; tentative D call: TRBD1 (5 bases). Germline CDR1 LNHDA, CDR2 SQIVND (reference sequence). V was trimmed by 0 bases and J by 5 bases, leaving 14 bases between them. The length of the CDR3 is 15 residues. The DNA of the CDR3 is TGTGCCAGTAGTATAGATCTCGAGACAGACGACGAGCAGTACTTC. Encoded protein: CASSIDLETDDEQYF.

This clone was detected only a few times. The chain carries TRBV10-1 and TRBJ1-1; TRBD1 agrees at 7 bases. Germline values: CDR1 WNHNN, CDR2 SYGVQD (reference sequence). The trim removed 6 bases at V and 1 base at J, leaving 2 bases unmatched. This CDR3 comprises 13 residues. The CDR3 protein is CASRAGGNTEAFF. In DNA form, the CDR3 reads TGCGCCAGCAGAGCAGGGGGGAACACTGAAGCTTTCTTT.